This entry is about one T cell receptor (beta chain). Given the absence of the conserved phenylalanine or tryptophan at the CDR3 end, a read error is likely. Full-length variable regions came from constant-region reverse primers plus semi-nested Nested Universal Primer A PCR. TCRdb used MiXCR to reprocess the 5' RACE reads, holding one entry per CDR3 protein. The sample has about 40,000 distinct CDR3 sequences; roughly a fifth are singletons. Cells sorted as Tregs were CD4+, CD25+ and CD127-/low. The CDR3 runs to 15 residues. V was trimmed by 5 bases and J by 3 bases, leaving 15 bases between them. CDR1 is SEHNR, CDR2 FQNEAQ, per germline (reference sequence).

The receptor was derived from a female donor with breast cancer. This chain uses TRBV7-9 with TRBJ2-3; a possible D gene is TRBD1 (6 bases). Sequenced: Tregs sorted from blood. CDR3 protein: CASSGRDTRTDTQYL. The CDR3 DNA is TGTGCCAGCAGCGGAAGGGACACGCGGACAGATACGCAGTATCTT.